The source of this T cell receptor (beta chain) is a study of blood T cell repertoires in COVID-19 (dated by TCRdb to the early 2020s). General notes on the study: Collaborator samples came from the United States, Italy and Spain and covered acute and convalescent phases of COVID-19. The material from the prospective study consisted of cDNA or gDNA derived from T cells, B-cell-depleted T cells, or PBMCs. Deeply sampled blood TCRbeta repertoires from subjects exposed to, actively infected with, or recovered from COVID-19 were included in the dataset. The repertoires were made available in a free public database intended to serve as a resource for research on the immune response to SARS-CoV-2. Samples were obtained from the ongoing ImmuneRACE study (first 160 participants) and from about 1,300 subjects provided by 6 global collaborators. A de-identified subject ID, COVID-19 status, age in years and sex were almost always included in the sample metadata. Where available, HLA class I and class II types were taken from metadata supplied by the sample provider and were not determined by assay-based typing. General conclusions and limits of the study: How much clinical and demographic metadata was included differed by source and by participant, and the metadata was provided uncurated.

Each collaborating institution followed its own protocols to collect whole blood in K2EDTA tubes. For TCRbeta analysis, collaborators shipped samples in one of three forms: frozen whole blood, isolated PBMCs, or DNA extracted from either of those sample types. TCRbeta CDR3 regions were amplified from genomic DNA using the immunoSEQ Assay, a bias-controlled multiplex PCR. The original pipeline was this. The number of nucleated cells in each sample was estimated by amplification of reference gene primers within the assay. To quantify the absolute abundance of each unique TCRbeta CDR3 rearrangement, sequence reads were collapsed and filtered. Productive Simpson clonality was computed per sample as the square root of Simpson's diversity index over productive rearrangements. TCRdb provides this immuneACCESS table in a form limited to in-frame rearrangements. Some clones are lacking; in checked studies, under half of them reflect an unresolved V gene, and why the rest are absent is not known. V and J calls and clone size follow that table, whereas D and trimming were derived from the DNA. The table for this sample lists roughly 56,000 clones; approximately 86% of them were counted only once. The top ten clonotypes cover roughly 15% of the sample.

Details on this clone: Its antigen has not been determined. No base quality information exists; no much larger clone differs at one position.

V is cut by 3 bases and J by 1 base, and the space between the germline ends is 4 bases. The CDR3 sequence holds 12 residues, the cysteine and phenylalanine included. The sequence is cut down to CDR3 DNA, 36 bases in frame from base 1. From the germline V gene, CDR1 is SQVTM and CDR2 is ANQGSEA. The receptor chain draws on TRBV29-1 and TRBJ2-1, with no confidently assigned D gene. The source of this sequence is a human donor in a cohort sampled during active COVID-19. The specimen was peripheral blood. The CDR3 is CSVDLSYNEQFF. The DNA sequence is TGCAGCGTTGATTTATCCTACAATGAGCAGTTCTTC.